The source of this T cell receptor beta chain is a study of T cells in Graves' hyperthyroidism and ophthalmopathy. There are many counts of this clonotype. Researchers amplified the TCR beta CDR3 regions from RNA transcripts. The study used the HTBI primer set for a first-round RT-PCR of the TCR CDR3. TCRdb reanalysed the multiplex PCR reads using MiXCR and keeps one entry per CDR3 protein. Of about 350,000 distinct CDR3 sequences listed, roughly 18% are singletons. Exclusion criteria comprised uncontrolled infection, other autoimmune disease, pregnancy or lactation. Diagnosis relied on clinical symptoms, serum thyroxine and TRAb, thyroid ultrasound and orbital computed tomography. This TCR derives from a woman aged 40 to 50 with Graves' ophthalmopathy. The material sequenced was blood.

The CDR3 is CASSYWMGEQYF. CDR3 in DNA: TGTGCCAGCAGTTACTGGATGGGGGAGCAGTACTTC. The V gene is TRBV6-5, the J gene TRBJ2-7, with D uncertain. Germline CDR1 is MNHEY and CDR2 is SVGAGI. CDR3 length equals 12 residues. Trimming removed 1 base at V and 7 bases at J, with 8 bases between.